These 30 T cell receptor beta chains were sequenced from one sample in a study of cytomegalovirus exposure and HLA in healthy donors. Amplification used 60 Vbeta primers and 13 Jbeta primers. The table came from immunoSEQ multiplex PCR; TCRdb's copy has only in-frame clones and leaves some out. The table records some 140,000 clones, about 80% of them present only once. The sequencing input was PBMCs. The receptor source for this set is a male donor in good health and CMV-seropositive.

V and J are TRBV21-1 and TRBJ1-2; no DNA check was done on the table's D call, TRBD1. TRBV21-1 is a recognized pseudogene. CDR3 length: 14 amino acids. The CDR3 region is CASSKGPGDYGYTF. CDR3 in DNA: TGTGCCAGCAGCAAAGGTCCAGGGGACTATGGCTACACCTTC.

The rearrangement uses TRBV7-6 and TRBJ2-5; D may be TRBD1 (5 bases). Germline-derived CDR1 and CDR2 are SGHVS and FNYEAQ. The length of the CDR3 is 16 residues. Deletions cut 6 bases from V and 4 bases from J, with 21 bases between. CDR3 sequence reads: CASSRRAGFESETQYF. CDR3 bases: TGTGCCAGCAGTAGAAGGGCAGGGTTCGAGTCAGAGACCCAGTACTTC.

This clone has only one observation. The CDR3 reads CASSVGNRGYEQYF. CDR3 coding DNA: TGTGCCAGCAGTGTAGGGAATAGGGGATACGAGCAGTACTTC. The chain recombines TRBV25-1 with TRBJ2-7; possibly TRBD1 for D (5 bases). This CDR3 region has 14 residues. Per germline, CDR1 MGHDK and CDR2 SYGVNS. The V and J ends lost 4 bases and 4 bases respectively, with 14 bases between them.

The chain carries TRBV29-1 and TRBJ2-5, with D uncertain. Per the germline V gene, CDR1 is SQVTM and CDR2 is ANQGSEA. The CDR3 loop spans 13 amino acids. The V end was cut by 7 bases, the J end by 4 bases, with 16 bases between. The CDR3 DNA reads TGCAGCGCCGCCGGGTCCGCGCTAGAGACCCAGTACTTC. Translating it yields CSAAGSALETQYF.

CDR3 in DNA: TGCGCCAGCAGCTCGCGGACTAGCGGGGACTACAATGAGCAGTTCTTC. It translates to CASSSRTSGDYNEQFF. The chain recombines TRBV5-1 with TRBJ2-1, with 12 positions matching TRBD2. The ends lost 3 bases at V and 3 bases at J; junction bases unmatched: 4. The CDR3 spans 16 residues. Germline assignment: CDR1 SGHRS and CDR2 YFSETQ.

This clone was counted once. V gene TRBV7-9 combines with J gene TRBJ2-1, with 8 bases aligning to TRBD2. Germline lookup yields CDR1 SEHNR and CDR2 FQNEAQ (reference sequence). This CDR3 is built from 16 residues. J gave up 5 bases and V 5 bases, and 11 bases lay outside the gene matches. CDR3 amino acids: CASSPPPAGAHNEQFF. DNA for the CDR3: TGTGCCAGCAGCCCCCCCCCAGCGGGAGCTCACAATGAGCAGTTCTTC. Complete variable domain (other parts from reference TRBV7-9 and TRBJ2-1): DTGVSQNPRHKITKRGQNVTFRCDPISEHNRLYWYRQTLGQGPEFLTYFQNEAQLEKSRLLSDRFSAERPKGSFSTLEIQRTEQGDSAMYLCASSPPPAGAHNEQFFGPGTRLTVL.

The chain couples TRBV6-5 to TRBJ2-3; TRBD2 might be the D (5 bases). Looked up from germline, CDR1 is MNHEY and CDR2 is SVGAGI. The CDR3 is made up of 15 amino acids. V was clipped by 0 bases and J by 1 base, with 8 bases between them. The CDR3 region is CASSYSGDGTDTQYF. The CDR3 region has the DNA TGTGCCAGCAGTTACTCGGGAGACGGCACAGATACGCAGTATTTT.

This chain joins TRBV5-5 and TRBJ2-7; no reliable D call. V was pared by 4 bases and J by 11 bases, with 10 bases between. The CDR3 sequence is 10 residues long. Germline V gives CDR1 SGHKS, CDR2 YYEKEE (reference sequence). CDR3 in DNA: TGTGCCAGCAGCAGTGATTCGGAGTACTTC. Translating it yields CASSSDSEYF.

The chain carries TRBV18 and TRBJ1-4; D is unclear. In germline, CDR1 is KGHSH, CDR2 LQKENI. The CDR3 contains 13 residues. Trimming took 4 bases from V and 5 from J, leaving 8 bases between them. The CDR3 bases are TGTGCCAGCTCACAGGGAGAGAATGAAAAACTGTTTTTT. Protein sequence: CASSQGENEKLFF.

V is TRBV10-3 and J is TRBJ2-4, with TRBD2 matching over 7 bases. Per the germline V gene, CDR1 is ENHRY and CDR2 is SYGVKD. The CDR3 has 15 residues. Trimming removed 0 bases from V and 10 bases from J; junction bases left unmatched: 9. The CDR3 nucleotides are TGTGCCATCAGTGAGTCGGGAGGGCAAAGTCGGATTCAGTACTTC. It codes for CAISESGGQSRIQYF.

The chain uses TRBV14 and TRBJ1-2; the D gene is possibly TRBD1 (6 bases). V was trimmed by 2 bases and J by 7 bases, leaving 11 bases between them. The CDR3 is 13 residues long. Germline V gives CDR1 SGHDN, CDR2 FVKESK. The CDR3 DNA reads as TGTGCCAGCAGCCAATACAGGGCGGGTGGCTACACCTTC. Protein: CASSQYRAGGYTF.

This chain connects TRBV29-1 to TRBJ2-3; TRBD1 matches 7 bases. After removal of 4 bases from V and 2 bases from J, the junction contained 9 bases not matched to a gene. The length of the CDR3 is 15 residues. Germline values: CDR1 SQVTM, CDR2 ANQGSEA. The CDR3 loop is CSVARGTELTDTQYF. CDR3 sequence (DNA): TGCAGCGTTGCCAGAGGGACAGAACTCACAGATACGCAGTATTTT.

This CDR3 is CSVVKGVDEQYF. The CDR3 DNA reads TGCAGCGTTGTTAAGGGGGTGGATGAGCAGTACTTC. The chain couples TRBV29-1 to TRBJ2-7, with D possibly TRBD1 on 6 matching bases. In germline, CDR1 is SQVTM, CDR2 ANQGSEA. With 4 bases removed from V and 7 bases from J, the gap between germline ends came to 14 bases. The CDR3 covers 12 residues.

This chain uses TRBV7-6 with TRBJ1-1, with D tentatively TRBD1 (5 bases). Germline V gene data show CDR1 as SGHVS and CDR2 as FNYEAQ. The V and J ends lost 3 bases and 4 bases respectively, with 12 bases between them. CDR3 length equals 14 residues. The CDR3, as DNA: TGTGCCAGCAGCTTTCAAGGGGATGGCACTGAAGCTTTCTTT. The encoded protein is CASSFQGDGTEAFF.

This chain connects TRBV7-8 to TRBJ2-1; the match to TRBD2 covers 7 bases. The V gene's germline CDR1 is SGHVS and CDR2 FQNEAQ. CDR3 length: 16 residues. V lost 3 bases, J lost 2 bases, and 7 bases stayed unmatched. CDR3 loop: CASSFLSGETYNEQFF. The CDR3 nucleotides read TGTGCCAGCAGCTTCCTAAGCGGGGAGACCTACAATGAGCAGTTCTTC.

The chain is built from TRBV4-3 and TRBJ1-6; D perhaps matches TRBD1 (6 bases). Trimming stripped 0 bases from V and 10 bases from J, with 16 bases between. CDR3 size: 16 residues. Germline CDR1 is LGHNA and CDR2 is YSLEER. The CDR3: CASSQDPTGGYSPLHF. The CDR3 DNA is TGCGCCAGCAGCCAAGATCCGACAGGAGGCTACTCACCCCTCCACTTT.

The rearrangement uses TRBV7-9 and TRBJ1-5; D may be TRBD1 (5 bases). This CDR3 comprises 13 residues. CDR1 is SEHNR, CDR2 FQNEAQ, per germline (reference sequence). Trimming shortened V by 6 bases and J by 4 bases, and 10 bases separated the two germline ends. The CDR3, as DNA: TGTGCCAGCAGAGCTGGGGCAAATCAGCCCCAGCATTTT. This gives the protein CASRAGANQPQHF.

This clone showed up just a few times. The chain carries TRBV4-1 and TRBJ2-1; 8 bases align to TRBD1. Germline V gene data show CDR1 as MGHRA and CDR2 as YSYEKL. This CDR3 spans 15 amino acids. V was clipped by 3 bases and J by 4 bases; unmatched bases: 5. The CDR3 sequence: CASSHDRGSYNEQFF. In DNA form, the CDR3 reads TGCGCCAGCAGCCACGACAGGGGAAGTTACAATGAGCAGTTCTTC.

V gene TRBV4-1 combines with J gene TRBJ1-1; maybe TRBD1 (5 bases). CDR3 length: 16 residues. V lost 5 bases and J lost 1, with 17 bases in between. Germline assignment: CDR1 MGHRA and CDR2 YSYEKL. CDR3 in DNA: TGCGCCAGCAGCTTTGGGACTGGAGTACAGAACACTGAAGCTTTCTTT. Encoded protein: CASSFGTGVQNTEAFF.

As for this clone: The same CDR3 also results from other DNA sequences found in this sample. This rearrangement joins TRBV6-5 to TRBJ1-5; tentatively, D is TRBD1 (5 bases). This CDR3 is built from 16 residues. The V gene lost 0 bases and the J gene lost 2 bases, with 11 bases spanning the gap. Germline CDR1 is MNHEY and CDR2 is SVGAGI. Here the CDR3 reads CASSYSGGAGNQPQHF. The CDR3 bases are TGTGCCAGCAGTTACTCGGGCGGGGCGGGCAATCAGCCCCAGCATTTT.

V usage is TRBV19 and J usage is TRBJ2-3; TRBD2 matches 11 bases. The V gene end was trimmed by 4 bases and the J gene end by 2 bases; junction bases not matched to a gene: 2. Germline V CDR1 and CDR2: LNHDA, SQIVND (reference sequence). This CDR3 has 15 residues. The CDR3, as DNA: TGTGCCAGTAGTAAACTAGCGGGAGCCACAGATACGCAGTATTTT. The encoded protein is CASSKLAGATDTQYF.

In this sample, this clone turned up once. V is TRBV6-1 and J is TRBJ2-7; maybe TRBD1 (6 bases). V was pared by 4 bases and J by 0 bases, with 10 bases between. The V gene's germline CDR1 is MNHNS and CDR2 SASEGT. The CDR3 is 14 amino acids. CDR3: CASSAGTHSYEQYF. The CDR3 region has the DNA TGTGCCAGCAGTGCCGGGACACACTCCTACGAGCAGTACTTC.

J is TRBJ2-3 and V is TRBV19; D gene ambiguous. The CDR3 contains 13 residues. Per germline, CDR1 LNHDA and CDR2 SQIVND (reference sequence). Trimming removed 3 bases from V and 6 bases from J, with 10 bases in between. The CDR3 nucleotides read TGTGCCAGTAGTATGGCCCATCTTGATACGCAGTATTTT. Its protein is CASSMAHLDTQYF.

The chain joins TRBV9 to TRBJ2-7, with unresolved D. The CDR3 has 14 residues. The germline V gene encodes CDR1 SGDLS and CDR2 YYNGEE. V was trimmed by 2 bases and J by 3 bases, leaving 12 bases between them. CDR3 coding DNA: TGTGCCAGCAGCGTGCGTAGCACCAACTACGAGCAGTACTTC. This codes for CASSVRSTNYEQYF. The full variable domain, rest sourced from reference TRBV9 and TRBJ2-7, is DSGVTQTPKHLITATGQRVTLRCSPRSGDLSVYWYQQSLDQGLQFLIQYYNGEERAKGNILERFSAQQFPDLHSELNLSSLELGDSALYFCASSVRSTNYEQYFGPGTRLTVT.

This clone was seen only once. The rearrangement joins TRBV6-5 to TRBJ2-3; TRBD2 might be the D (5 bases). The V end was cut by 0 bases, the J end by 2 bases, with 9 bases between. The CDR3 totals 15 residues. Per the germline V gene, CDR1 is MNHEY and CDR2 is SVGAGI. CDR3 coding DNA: TGTGCCAGCAGTTACTCGAGGGCTGACACAGATACGCAGTATTTT. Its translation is CASSYSRADTDTQYF.

The CDR3 DNA reads as TGTGCCAGCAGTTACTCCCCTAACACAGATACGCAGTATTTT. Its translation: CASSYSPNTDTQYF. The chain carries TRBV6-5 and TRBJ2-3; no reliable D call. Germline V gene sequence: CDR1 MNHEY, CDR2 SVGAGI. This CDR3 has 14 residues. Trimming cost V 0 bases and J 2 bases, with 6 bases left between them.

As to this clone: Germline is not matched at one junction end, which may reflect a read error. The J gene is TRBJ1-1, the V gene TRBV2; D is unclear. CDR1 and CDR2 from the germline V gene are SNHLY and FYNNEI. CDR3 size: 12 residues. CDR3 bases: TGTGCCAGCAGTGATCCGGTCCCTGAGGCTTTCTTT. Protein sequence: CASSDPVPEAFF.

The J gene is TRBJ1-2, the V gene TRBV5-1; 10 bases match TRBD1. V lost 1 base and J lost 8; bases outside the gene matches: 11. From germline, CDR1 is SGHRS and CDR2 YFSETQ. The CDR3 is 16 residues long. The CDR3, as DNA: TGCGCCAGCAGCTTGACCCCACTCAGACAGGGGGCCGGCTACACCTTC. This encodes CASSLTPLRQGAGYTF.

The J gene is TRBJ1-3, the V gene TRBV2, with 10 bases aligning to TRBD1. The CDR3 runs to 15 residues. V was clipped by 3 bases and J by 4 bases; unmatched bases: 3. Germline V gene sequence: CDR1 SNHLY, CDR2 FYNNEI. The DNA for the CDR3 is TGTGCCAGCAGTGACCCGACAGGGGGCGGAAACACCATATATTTT. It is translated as CASSDPTGGGNTIYF. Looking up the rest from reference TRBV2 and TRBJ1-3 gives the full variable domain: EPEVTQTPSHQVTQMGQEVILRCVPISNHLYFYWYRQILGQKVEFLVSFYNNEISEKSEIFDDQFSVERPDGSNFTLKIRSTKLEDSAMYFCASSDPTGGGNTIYFGEGSWLTVV.

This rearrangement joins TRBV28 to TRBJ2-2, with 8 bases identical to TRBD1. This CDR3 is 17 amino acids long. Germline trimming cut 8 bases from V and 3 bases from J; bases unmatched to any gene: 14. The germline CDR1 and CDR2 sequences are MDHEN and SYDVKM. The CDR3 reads CASGLHGRGRDTGELFF. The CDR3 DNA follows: TGTGCCAGCGGGCTACACGGCAGGGGGCGCGACACCGGGGAGCTGTTTTTT.